This T cell receptor (beta chain) was identified in a study of cytomegalovirus exposure and HLA in healthy donors. The study's findings and limits: Productive rates of about 87% or about 30% were seen for most TCR beta V segments in an earlier analysis. More than 150 TCR beta chains were listed as cytomegalovirus-associated. As a later analysis showed, a missense DCLRE1C variant was linked to trimming of TCR beta V- and J-genes.

Trimming at V came to 7 bases and at J to 5 bases, leaving 8 bases not matched to a gene. The CDR3 is 15 amino acids. Germline CDR1 is LNHDA and CDR2 is SQIVND (reference sequence). PCR was performed using 60 Vbeta and 13 Jbeta primers. The table came from immunoSEQ multiplex PCR; TCRdb's copy has only in-frame clones and leaves some out. The table has around 150,000 clones, 80% seen once; the top ten hold 4% to 5%. Of note for this clone: Its antigen is unidentified.

This TCR derives from a young man in good health and CMV-seronegative. The sample taken for sequencing was PBMCs. This chain links TRBV19 with TRBJ1-6; 7 bases map to TRBD1. CDR3 residues: CASTPGQTNNSPLHF. CDR3 bases: TGTGCCAGTACCCCGGGACAGACTAATAATTCACCCCTCCACTTT.